Included here is one T cell receptor (beta chain) sequence, with context. Its antigen is not known. The record originates from a study of cytomegalovirus exposure and HLA in healthy donors. General study points: Association of fewer than 20,000 TCR beta sequences with HLA alleles was found at 0.05 false discovery rate in a later analysis.

Germline lookup yields CDR1 SGHDT and CDR2 YYEEEE. This CDR3 region has 11 residues. V was trimmed by 3 bases and J by 8 bases, leaving 6 bases between them. Primers: 60 Vbeta forward and 13 Jbeta reverse. TCRdb keeps only in-frame clones here, not all; method: immunoSEQ multiplex PCR. The sample lists 150,000 to 200,000 clones, 80% to 85% seen once, with approximately 0.25% in the top ten. Sequencing was performed on PBMCs. This sequence was found in a boy between 10 and 17 years old in good health and CMV-seronegative. The chain links TRBV5-6 to TRBJ2-1; D unresolved. This CDR3 reads CASSYLYEQFF. In DNA, the CDR3 is TGTGCCAGCAGCTACCTATATGAGCAGTTCTTC.